A selection of T cell receptor beta chains follows, all from one sample in a study of blood T cell repertoires in COVID-19. Clones were sequenced by immunoSEQ multiplex PCR, and TCRdb holds only the in-frame ones, with some missing. This table holds over 110,000 clones, roughly 84% found once. Material for sequencing was PBMCs or T cells enriched from blood (not recorded which). The receptors originated from a man aged 50-60 years in a cohort exposed to, infected with or recovered from COVID-19 (not recorded which). CDR3s include the opening cysteine and the closing phenylalanine or tryptophan. Each record gives: D gene, J gene, V gene, CDR3 length, CDR3 protein. The D gene is left open where the match is weak.

d_call: -
j_call: TRBJ1-5
v_call: TRBV5-1
cdr3_length: 14
cdr3_aa: CASSLVSGNQPQHF

d_call: TRBD2
j_call: TRBJ2-7
v_call: TRBV3-1/TRBV3-2
cdr3_length: 16
cdr3_aa: CASSPLAGGHTYEQYF

d_call: -
j_call: TRBJ1-2
v_call: TRBV7-9
cdr3_length: 14
cdr3_aa: CASSLDPRNYGYTF

d_call: -
j_call: TRBJ2-2
v_call: TRBV4-3
cdr3_length: 15
cdr3_aa: CASSQDPGLTGELFF

d_call: TRBD1
j_call: TRBJ1-5
v_call: TRBV6-2/TRBV6-3
cdr3_length: 18
cdr3_aa: CASSRSTRGQARNQPQHF

d_call: TRBD2
j_call: TRBJ2-1
v_call: TRBV5-8
cdr3_length: 18
cdr3_aa: CASRYPGLAGFIYNEQFF

d_call: TRBD1
j_call: TRBJ2-7
v_call: TRBV2
cdr3_length: 13
cdr3_aa: CASSVGQAYEQYF

d_call: -
j_call: TRBJ1-3
v_call: TRBV19
cdr3_length: 15
cdr3_aa: CASSILQGTGNTIYF

d_call: -
j_call: TRBJ1-2
v_call: TRBV11-2
cdr3_length: 15
cdr3_aa: CASSLEGNRNYGYTF

d_call: -
j_call: TRBJ1-2
v_call: TRBV14
cdr3_length: 14
cdr3_aa: CASSQGGGIYGYTF

d_call: -
j_call: TRBJ2-1
v_call: TRBV12-3/TRBV12-4
cdr3_length: 10
cdr3_aa: CASGINEQFF

d_call: TRBD2
j_call: TRBJ2-7
v_call: TRBV30
cdr3_length: 13
cdr3_aa: CAWSVLAGAEQYF

d_call: TRBD2
j_call: TRBJ2-1
v_call: TRBV27
cdr3_length: 14
cdr3_aa: CASSPWTSGNEQFF

d_call: -
j_call: TRBJ2-5
v_call: TRBV2
cdr3_length: 12
cdr3_aa: CASSELRETQYF

d_call: -
j_call: TRBJ1-2
v_call: TRBV3-1/TRBV3-2
cdr3_length: 14
cdr3_aa: CASSQDPGRSGYTF

d_call: TRBD1
j_call: TRBJ2-3
v_call: TRBV5-8
cdr3_length: 15
cdr3_aa: CASSYRDRDTDTQYF

d_call: -
j_call: TRBJ1-2
v_call: TRBV29-1
cdr3_length: 14
cdr3_aa: CSVLEEVPIYGYTF

d_call: TRBD1
j_call: TRBJ1-6
v_call: TRBV13
cdr3_length: 14
cdr3_aa: CASSPDRGTSPLHF

d_call: TRBD2
j_call: TRBJ2-1
v_call: TRBV3-1/TRBV3-2
cdr3_length: 15
cdr3_aa: CASSQVQTLAHEQFF

d_call: -
j_call: TRBJ1-5
v_call: TRBV5-6
cdr3_length: 14
cdr3_aa: CASSLGGSNQPQHF

d_call: TRBD1
j_call: TRBJ1-1
v_call: TRBV7-2
cdr3_length: 13
cdr3_aa: CASTRQGNTEAFF

d_call: -
j_call: TRBJ1-1
v_call: TRBV18
cdr3_length: 15
cdr3_aa: CASSPQRGKNTEAFF

d_call: -
j_call: TRBJ2-7
v_call: TRBV11-2
cdr3_length: 15
cdr3_aa: CASSLGLKSSYEQYF

d_call: TRBD1
j_call: TRBJ1-4
v_call: TRBV5-4
cdr3_length: 14
cdr3_aa: CASSRTGVGEKLFF

d_call: -
j_call: TRBJ2-7
v_call: TRBV18
cdr3_length: 16
cdr3_aa: CASSPTRYDSSYEQYF

d_call: TRBD2
j_call: TRBJ2-5
v_call: TRBV9
cdr3_length: 15
cdr3_aa: CASSVFGSSGETQYF